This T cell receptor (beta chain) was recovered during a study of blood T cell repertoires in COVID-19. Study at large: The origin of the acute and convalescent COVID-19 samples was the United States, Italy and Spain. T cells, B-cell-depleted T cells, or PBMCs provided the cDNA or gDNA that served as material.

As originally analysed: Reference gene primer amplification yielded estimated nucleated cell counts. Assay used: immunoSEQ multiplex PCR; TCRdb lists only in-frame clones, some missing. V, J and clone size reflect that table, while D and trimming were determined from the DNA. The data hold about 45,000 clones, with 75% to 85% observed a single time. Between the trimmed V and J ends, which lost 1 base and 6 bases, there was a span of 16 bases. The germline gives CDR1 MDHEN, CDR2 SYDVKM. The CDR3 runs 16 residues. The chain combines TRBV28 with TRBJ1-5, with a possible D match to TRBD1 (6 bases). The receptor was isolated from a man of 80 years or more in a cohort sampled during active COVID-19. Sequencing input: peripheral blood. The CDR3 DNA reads TGTGCCAGCAGTTTATTATCAGGGGTGGTGGGTCAGCCCCAGCATTTT. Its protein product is CASSLLSGVVGQPQHF.